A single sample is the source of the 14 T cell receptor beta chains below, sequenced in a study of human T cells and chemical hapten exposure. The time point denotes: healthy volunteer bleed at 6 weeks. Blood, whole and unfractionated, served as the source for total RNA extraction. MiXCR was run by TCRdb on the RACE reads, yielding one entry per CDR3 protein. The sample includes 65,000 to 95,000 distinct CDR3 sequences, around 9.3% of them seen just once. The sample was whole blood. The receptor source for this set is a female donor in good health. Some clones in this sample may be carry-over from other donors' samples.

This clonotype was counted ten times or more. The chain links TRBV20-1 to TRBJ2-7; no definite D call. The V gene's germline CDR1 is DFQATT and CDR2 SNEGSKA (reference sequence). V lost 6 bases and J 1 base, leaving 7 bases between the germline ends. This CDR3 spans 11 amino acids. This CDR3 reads CSATTSYEQYF. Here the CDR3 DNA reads TGCAGTGCGACGACTTCCTACGAGCAGTACTTC.

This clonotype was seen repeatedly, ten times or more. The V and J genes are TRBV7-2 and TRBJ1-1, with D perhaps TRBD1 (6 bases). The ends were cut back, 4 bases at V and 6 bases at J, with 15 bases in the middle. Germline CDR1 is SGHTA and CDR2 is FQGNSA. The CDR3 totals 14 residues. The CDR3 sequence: CASSSARGRAEAFF. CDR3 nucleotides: TGTGCCAGCAGCTCGGCTCGGGGGCGAGCTGAAGCTTTCTTT. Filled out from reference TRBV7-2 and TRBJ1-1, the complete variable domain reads GAGVSQSPSNKVTEKGKDVELRCDPISGHTALYWYRQSLGQGLEFLIYFQGNSAPDKSGLPSDRFSAERTGGSVSTLTIQRTQQEDSAVYLCASSSARGRAEAFFGQGTRLTVV.

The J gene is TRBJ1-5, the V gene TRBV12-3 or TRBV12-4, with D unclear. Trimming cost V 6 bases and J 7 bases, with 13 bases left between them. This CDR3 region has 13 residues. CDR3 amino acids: CASRLQGSQPQHF. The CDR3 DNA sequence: TGTGCCAGCAGGCTCCAAGGGTCCCAGCCCCAGCATTTT.

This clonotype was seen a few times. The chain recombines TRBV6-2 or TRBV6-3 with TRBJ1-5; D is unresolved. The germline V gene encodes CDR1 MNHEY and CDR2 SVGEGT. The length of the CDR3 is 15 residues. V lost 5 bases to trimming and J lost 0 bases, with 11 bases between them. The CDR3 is CASSPDSYSNQPQHF. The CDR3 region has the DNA TGTGCCAGCAGTCCGGACTCTTATAGCAATCAGCCCCAGCATTTT.

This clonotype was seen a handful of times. CDR3 protein: CASSSLAGGETSTDTQYF. CDR3 DNA sequence: TGTGCCAGCTCATCACTAGCGGGGGGCGAGACGAGCACAGATACGCAGTATTTT. The rearrangement uses TRBV18 and TRBJ2-3; TRBD2 aligns across 12 bases. The V gene's germline CDR1 is KGHSH and CDR2 LQKENI. Trimming cost V 5 bases and J 0 bases; bases outside gene matches: 9. The CDR3 covers 18 residues. The full variable domain, with the rest looked up from reference TRBV18 and TRBJ2-3, is NAGVMQNPRHLVRRRGQEARLRCSPMKGHSHVYWYRQLPEEGLKFMVYLQKENIIDESGMPKERFSAEFPKEGPSILRIQQVVRGDSAAYFCASSSLAGGETSTDTQYFGPGTRLTVL.

CDR3 residues: CASSRGLNTEAFF. The CDR3 DNA follows: TGTGCCAGCAGTAGGGGCCTGAACACTGAAGCTTTCTTT. This rearrangement joins TRBV6-4 to TRBJ1-1; tentatively, D is TRBD1 (5 bases). CDR1 MRHNA and CDR2 SNTAGT come from the germline V gene. The germline V and J ends were trimmed by 5 bases and 0 bases, with 7 bases remaining between them. The CDR3 consists of 13 residues.

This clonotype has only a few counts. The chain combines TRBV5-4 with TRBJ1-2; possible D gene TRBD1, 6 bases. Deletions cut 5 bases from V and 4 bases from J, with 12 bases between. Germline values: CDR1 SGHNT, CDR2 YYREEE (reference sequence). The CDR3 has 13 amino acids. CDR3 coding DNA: TGTGCCAGCAGTCCGGACAGACGCTATGGCTACACCTTC. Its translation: CASSPDRRYGYTF.

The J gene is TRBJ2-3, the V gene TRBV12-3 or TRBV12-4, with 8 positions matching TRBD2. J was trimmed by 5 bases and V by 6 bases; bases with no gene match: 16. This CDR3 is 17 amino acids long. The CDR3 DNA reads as TGTGCCAGCAGCTTCCGGGGGGGCGTGGGACCCCAAGATACGCAGTATTTT. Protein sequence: CASSFRGGVGPQDTQYF.

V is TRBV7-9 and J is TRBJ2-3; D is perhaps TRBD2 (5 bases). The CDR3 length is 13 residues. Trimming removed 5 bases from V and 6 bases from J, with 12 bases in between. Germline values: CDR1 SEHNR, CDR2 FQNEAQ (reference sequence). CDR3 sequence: CASSQASRDTQYF. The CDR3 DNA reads TGTGCCAGCAGCCAGGCTAGCAGGGATACGCAGTATTTT.

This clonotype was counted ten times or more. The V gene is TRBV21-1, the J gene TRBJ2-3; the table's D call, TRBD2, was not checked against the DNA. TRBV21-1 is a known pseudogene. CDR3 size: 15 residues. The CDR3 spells CASTYGLANTDTQYF. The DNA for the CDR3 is TGTGCCAGCACCTATGGACTAGCGAACACAGATACGCAGTATTTT.

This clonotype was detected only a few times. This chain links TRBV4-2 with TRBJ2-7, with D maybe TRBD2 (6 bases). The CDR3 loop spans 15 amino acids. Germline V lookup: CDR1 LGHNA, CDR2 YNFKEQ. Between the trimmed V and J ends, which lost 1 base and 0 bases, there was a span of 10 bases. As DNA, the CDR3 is TGTGCCAGCAGCCAAGGGCGGGGTAGCTCCTACGAGCAGTACTTC. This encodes CASSQGRGSSYEQYF.

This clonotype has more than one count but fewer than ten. CDR3 coding DNA: TGTGCCACCAGTGACTCGAGGGTTATTAACTTCTATACGCAGTATTTT. Protein: CATSDSRVINFYTQYF. V gene TRBV24-1 combines with J gene TRBJ2-3, with D possibly matching TRBD2 (5 bases). CDR3 length equals 16 residues. The V end was cut by 4 bases, the J end by 7 bases, with 20 bases between. From germline, CDR1 is KGHDR and CDR2 SFDVKD.

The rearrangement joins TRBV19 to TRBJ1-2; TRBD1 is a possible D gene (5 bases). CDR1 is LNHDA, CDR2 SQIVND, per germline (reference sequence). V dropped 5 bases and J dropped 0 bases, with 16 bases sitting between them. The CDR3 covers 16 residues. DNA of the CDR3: TGTGCCAGTAGTCCATACGGGGGACTCCCTAACTATGGCTACACCTTC. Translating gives CASSPYGGLPNYGYTF.

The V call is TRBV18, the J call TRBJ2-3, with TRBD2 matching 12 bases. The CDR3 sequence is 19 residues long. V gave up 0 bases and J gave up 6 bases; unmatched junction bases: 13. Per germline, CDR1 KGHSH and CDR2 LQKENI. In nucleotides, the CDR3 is TGTGCCAGCTCACCACCCTGGACTAGCGGGGTTTTGGGTTCTGATACGCAGTATTTT. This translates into CASSPPWTSGVLGSDTQYF.